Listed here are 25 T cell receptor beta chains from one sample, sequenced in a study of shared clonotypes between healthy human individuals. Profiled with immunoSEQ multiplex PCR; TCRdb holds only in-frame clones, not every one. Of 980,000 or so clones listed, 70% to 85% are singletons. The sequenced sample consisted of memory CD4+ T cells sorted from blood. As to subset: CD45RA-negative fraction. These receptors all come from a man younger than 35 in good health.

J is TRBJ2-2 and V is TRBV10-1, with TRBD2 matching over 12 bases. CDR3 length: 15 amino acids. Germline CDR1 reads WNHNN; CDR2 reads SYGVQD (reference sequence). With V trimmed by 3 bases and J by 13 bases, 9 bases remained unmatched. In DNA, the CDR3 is TGCGCCAGCAGTGAAGGGCTAGCGGGAGGGTTCGCGCTGTTTTTT. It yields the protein CASSEGLAGGFALFF.

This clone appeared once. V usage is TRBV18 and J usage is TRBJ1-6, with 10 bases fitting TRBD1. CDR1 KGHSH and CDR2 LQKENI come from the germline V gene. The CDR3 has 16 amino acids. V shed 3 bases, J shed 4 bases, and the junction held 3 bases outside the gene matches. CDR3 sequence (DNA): TGTGCCAGCTCACCGGGACAGGGGATGTATAATTCACCCCTCCACTTT. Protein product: CASSPGQGMYNSPLHF.

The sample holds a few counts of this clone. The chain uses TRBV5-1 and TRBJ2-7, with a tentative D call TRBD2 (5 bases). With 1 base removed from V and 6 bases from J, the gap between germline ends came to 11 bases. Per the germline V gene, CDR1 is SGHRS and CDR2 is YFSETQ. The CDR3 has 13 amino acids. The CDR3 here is CASSLSLGSEQYF. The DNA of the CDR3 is TGCGCCAGCAGCTTGTCGTTGGGGAGCGAGCAGTACTTC. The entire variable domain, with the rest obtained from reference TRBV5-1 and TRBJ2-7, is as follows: KAGVTQTPRYLIKTRGQQVTLSCSPISGHRSVSWYQQTPGQGLQFLFEYFSETQRNKGNFPGRFSGRQFSNSRSEMNVSTLELGDSALYLCASSLSLGSEQYFGPGTRLTVT.

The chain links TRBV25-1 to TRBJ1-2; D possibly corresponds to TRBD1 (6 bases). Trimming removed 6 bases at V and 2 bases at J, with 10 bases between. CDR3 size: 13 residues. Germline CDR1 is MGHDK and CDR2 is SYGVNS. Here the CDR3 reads CASSSGGNYGYTF. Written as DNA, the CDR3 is TGTGCCAGCAGCAGCGGGGGCAACTATGGCTACACCTTC.

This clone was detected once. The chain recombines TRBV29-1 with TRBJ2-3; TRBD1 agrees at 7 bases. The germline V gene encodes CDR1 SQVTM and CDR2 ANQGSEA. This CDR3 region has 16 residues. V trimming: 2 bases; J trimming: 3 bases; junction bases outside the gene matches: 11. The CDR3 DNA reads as TGCAGCGTTGAAAAGGGGTCAGGGGGTAGTACAGATACGCAGTATTTT. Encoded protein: CSVEKGSGGSTDTQYF.

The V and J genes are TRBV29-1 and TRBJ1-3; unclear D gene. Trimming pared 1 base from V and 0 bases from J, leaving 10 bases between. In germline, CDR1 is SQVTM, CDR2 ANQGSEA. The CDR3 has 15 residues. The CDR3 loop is CSVEVQKSSGNTIYF. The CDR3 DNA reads TGCAGCGTTGAAGTACAGAAGAGCTCTGGAAACACCATATATTTT.

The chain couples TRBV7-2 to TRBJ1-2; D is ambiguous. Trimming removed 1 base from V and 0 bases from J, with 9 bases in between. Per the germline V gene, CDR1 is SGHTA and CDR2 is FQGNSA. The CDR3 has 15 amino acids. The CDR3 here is CASSLGPIANYGYTF. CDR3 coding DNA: TGTGCCAGCAGCTTAGGCCCGATAGCTAACTATGGCTACACCTTC.

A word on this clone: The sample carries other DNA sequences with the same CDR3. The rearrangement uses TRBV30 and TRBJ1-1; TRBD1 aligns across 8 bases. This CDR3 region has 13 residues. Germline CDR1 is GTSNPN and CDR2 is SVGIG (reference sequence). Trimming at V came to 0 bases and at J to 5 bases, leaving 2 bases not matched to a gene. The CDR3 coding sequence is TGTGCCTGGAGTGTAAACAGGGGGACTGAAGCTTTCTTT. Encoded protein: CAWSVNRGTEAFF.

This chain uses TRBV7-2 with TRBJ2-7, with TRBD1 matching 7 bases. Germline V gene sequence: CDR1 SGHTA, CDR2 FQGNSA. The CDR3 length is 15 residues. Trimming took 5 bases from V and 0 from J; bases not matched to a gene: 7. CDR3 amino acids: CASSPSTGISYEQYF. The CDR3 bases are TGTGCCAGCAGCCCTTCGACAGGGATCTCCTACGAGCAGTACTTC.

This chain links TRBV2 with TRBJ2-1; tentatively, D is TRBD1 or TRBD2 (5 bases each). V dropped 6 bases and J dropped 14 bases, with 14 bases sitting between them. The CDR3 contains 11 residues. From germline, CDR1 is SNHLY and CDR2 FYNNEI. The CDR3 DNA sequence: TGTGCCAGCAGCACCTCAGGGAGCGAGTTCTTC. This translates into CASSTSGSEFF. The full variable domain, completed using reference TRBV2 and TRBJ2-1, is EPEVTQTPSHQVTQMGQEVILRCVPISNHLYFYWYRQILGQKVEFLVSFYNNEISEKSEIFDDQFSVERPDGSNFTLKIRSTKLEDSAMYFCASSTSGSEFFGPGTRLTVL.

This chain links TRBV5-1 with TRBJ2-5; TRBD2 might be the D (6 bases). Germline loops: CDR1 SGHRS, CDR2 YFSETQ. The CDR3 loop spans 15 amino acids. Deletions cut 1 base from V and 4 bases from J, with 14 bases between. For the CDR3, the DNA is TGCGCCAGCAGCTTGACAGGTGGGGGGTCAGAGACCCAGTACTTC. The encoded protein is CASSLTGGGSETQYF. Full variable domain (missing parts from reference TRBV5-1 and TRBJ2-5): KAGVTQTPRYLIKTRGQQVTLSCSPISGHRSVSWYQQTPGQGLQFLFEYFSETQRNKGNFPGRFSGRQFSNSRSEMNVSTLELGDSALYLCASSLTGGGSETQYFGPGTRLLVL.

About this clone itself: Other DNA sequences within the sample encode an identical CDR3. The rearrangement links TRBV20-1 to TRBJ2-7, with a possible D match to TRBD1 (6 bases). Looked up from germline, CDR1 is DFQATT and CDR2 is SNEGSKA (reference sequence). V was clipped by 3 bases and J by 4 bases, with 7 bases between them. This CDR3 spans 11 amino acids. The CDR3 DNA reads TGCAGTGCTAGGGGGGCTTACGAGCAGTACTTC. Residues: CSARGAYEQYF.

The chain's CDR3 is CASSATGSGNTIYF. For the CDR3, the DNA is TGTGCCAGCAGCGCCACAGGGTCTGGAAACACCATATATTTT. The chain joins TRBV11-2 to TRBJ1-3, with D perhaps TRBD1 (6 bases). The CDR3 covers 14 residues. The V gene's germline CDR1 is SGHAT and CDR2 FQNNGV. The V end was cut by 5 bases, the J end by 1 base, with 9 bases between.

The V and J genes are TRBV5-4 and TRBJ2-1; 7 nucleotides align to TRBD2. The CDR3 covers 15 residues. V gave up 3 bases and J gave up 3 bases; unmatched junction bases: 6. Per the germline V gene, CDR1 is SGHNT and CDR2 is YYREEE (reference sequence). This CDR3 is CASSSRAGNYNEQFF. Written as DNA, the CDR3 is TGTGCCAGCAGCTCAAGAGCGGGGAACTACAATGAGCAGTTCTTC.

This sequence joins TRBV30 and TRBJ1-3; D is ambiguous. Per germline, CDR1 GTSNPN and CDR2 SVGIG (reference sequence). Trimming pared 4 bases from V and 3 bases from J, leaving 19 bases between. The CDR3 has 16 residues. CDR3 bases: TGTGCCTGGATTAGCGGCAGTGCCTTGGGTGGAAACACCATATATTTT. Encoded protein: CAWISGSALGGNTIYF. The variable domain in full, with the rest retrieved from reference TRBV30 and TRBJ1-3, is SQTIHQWPATLVQPVGSPLSLECTVEGTSNPNLYWYRQAAGRGLQLLFYSVGIGQISSEVPQNLSASRPQDRQFILSSKKLLLSDSGFYLCAWISGSALGGNTIYFGEGSWLTVV.

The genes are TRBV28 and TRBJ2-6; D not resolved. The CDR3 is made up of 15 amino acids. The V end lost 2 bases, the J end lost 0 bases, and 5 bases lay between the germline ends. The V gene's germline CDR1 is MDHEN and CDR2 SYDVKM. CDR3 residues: CASSLMGSGANVLTF. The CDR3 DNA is TGTGCCAGCAGTTTAATGGGCTCTGGGGCCAACGTCCTGACTTTC.

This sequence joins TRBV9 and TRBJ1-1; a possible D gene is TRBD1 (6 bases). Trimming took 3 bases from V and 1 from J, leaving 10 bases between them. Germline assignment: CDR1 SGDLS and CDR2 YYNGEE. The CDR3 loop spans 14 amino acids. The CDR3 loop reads CASSGDTENTEAFF. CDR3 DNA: TGTGCCAGCAGCGGGGACACCGAGAACACTGAAGCTTTCTTT.

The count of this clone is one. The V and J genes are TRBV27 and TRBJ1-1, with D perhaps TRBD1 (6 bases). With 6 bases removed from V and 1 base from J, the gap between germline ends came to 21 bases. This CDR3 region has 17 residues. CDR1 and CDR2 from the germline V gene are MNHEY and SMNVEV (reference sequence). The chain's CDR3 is CASSSLPSGTTNTEAFF. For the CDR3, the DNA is TGTGCCAGCAGCTCGTTACCCTCCGGGACAACGAACACTGAAGCTTTCTTT.

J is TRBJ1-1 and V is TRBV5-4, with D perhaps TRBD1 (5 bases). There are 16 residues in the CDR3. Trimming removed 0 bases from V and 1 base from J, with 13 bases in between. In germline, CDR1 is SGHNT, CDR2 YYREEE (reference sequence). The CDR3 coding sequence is TGTGCCAGCAGCTTGGCCGAGGGGCAGGCGAACACTGAAGCTTTCTTT. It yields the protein CASSLAEGQANTEAFF.

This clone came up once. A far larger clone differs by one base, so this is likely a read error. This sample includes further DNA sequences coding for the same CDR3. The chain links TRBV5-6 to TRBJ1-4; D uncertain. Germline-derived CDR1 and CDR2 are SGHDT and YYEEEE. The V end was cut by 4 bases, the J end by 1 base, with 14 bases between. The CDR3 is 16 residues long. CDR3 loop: CASSHRLTQTNEKLFF. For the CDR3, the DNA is TGTGCCAGCAGCCACCGACTCACGCAAACTAATGAAAAACTGTTTTTT.

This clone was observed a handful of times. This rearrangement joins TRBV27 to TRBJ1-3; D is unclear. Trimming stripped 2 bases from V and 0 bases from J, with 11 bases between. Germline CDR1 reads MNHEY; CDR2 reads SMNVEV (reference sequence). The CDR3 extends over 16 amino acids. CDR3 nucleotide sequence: TGTGCCAGCAGTTTAAAGTGGGTGAGCTCTGGAAACACCATATATTTT. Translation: CASSLKWVSSGNTIYF.

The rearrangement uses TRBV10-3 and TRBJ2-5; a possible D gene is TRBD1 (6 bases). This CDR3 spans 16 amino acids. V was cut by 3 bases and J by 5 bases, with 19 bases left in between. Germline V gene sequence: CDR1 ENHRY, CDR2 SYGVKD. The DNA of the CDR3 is TGTGCCATCAGTGACCCGTTACGGTCCCAGGGGGAGACCCAGTACTTC. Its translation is CAISDPLRSQGETQYF.

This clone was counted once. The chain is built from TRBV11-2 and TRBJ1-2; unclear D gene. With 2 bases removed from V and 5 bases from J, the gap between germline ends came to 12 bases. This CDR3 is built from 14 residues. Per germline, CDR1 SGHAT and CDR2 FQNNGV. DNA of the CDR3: TGTGCCAGCAGCTTATCCCCAGCCGCATATGGCTACACCTTC. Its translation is CASSLSPAAYGYTF.

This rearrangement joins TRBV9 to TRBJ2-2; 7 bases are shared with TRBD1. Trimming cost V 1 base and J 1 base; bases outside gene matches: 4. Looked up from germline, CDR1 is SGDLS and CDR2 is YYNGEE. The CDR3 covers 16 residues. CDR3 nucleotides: TGTGCCAGCAGCGTATCCGGACAGGTGAACACCGGGGAGCTGTTTTTT. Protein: CASSVSGQVNTGELFF.

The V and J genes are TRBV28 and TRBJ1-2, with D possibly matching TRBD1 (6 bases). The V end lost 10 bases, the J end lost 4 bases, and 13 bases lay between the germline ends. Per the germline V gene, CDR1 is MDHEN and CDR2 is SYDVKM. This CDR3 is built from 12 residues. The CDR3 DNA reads TGTGCCACGCGACAGGAATCCTATGGCTACACCTTC. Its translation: CATRQESYGYTF.